Following are 27 T cell receptor beta chains from one sample sequenced in a study of CD8 T cells in ankylosing spondylitis. A single record per CDR3 protein comes from TCRdb applying MiXCR to the 5' RACE reads. The sample lists 35,000 or so distinct CDR3 sequences, about 6% occurring once. Sequencing was carried out using blood, either unsorted or a sorted T cell fraction (not recorded which). The receptors stem from a male donor with ankylosing spondylitis or in good health (not recorded which).

The V and J genes are TRBV5-1 and TRBJ1-2; 8 nucleotides match TRBD1. The CDR3 is made up of 15 amino acids. Germline loops: CDR1 SGHRS, CDR2 YFSETQ. The V segment lost 7 bases and the J segment 3 bases; nucleotides outside the gene matches: 11. The CDR3 DNA reads as TGCGCCAGCTTCTCGAAGACAGGGGAAGACTATGGCTACACCTTC. This encodes CASFSKTGEDYGYTF.

At least ten counts were recorded for this clonotype. V usage is TRBV29-1 and J usage is TRBJ2-7; TRBD1 agrees at 8 bases. Germline V gene sequence: CDR1 SQVTM, CDR2 ANQGSEA. CDR3 length: 13 residues. Trimming cost V 6 bases and J 3 bases; bases outside gene matches: 7. The CDR3 DNA follows: TGCAGCGTCGACCCCGGACAGGGCTACGAGCAGTACTTC. This translates into CSVDPGQGYEQYF.

This clonotype was recorded at least ten times. The rearrangement joins TRBV7-8 to TRBJ1-5, with D perhaps TRBD1 (6 bases). V gave up 0 bases and J gave up 5 bases, with 8 bases separating them. Per the germline V gene, CDR1 is SGHVS and CDR2 is FQNEAQ. CDR3 length equals 14 residues. The CDR3 is CASSLADRDQPQHF. CDR3 bases: TGTGCCAGCAGCTTAGCGGACAGAGATCAGCCCCAGCATTTT.

This chain connects TRBV6-1 to TRBJ2-1; D is unresolved. The length of the CDR3 is 15 residues. CDR1 is MNHNS, CDR2 SASEGT, per germline. The V and J ends lost 6 bases and 4 bases respectively, with 16 bases between them. The CDR3 region is CASSQGSRSYNEQFF. CDR3 DNA: TGTGCCAGCAGCCAAGGGTCACGCTCGTACAATGAGCAGTTCTTC.

This clonotype was counted a few times. This chain joins TRBV29-1 and TRBJ2-3; D unresolved. The germline CDR1 and CDR2 sequences are SQVTM and ANQGSEA. V gave up 0 bases and J gave up 2 bases, with 6 bases separating them. This CDR3 has 13 residues. CDR3 loop: CSVEDRATDTQYF. For the CDR3, the DNA is TGCAGCGTTGAAGATCGGGCCACAGATACGCAGTATTTT.

This clonotype showed up many times. The DNA for the CDR3 is TGCAGTGCTAGCCAGGACAGCTATGGCTACACCTTC. The encoded protein is CSASQDSYGYTF. The J gene is TRBJ1-2, the V gene TRBV20-1; D might be TRBD1 (6 bases). Germline V gene data show CDR1 as DFQATT and CDR2 as SNEGSKA (reference sequence). Between the trimmed V and J ends, which lost 3 bases and 4 bases, there was a span of 9 bases. The CDR3 totals 12 residues.

This clonotype was detected ten times or more. The chain employs TRBV12-3 or TRBV12-4 and TRBJ1-2; D is perhaps TRBD1 (5 bases). CDR3 length equals 14 residues. Trimming cost V 7 bases and J 7 bases, with 19 bases left between them. As DNA, the CDR3 is TGTGCCAGCACCCCCCCAGGGCAGGGACGTGGCTACACCTTC. Its protein is CASTPPGQGRGYTF.

This clonotype was counted ten times or more. The chain employs TRBV30 and TRBJ2-1, with TRBD1 matching 7 bases. The CDR3 runs 12 residues. The V and J ends lost 1 base and 9 bases, in that order; junction bases with no gene match: 3. The V gene's germline CDR1 is GTSNPN and CDR2 SVGIG (reference sequence). The CDR3 bases are TGTGCCTGGAGTGGACCAGGGGGTGAGCAGTTCTTC. Translated: CAWSGPGGEQFF.

This clonotype was observed at least ten times. The CDR3 nucleotides read TGTGCCAGCAGCTTAGGGGGGAGCGCCGCTATTTCACCCCTCCACTTT. As protein: CASSLGGSAAISPLHF. The gene calls are TRBV11-2 and TRBJ1-6; tentatively, D is TRBD1 (5 bases). Germline V gene sequence: CDR1 SGHAT, CDR2 FQNNGV. The ends were cut back, 1 base at V and 9 bases at J, with 16 bases in the middle. There are 16 residues in the CDR3.

This clonotype was counted many times. The chain links TRBV4-3 to TRBJ1-1; no definite D call. Germline loops: CDR1 LGHNA, CDR2 YSLEER. The CDR3 covers 14 residues. The V end was cut by 1 base, the J end by 4 bases, with 10 bases between. The CDR3 DNA follows: TGCGCCAGCAGCCAAGTTCCCGGGTTCACTGAAGCTTTCTTT. Translated, it gives CASSQVPGFTEAFF.

This clonotype was detected ten times or more. The chain couples TRBV7-2 to TRBJ1-5; TRBD1 is a possible D gene (5 bases). The ends were cut back, 5 bases at V and 5 bases at J, with 13 bases in the middle. The CDR3 runs to 14 residues. Germline V gene data show CDR1 as SGHTA and CDR2 as FQGNSA. The CDR3 spells CASSSRGIDQPQHF. In DNA form, the CDR3 reads TGTGCCAGCAGCAGCCGGGGGATAGATCAGCCCCAGCATTTT.

By frequency in the sample, this clonotype is medium-sized. The rearrangement links TRBV6-6 to TRBJ2-3; D uncertain. V was trimmed by 9 bases and J by 4 bases, leaving 5 bases between them. CDR1 is MNHNY and CDR2 is SVGAGI in the germline V gene (reference sequence). This CDR3 comprises 10 residues. The CDR3 spells CASRADTQYF. The DNA for the CDR3 is TGTGCCAGTCGGGCAGATACGCAGTATTTT.

Ten or more counts support this clonotype. The chain links TRBV6-5 to TRBJ2-7; 9 bases fit TRBD1. Germline-derived CDR1 and CDR2 are MNHEY and SVGAGI. The ends lost 2 bases at V and 4 bases at J; junction bases unmatched: 9. CDR3 length: 16 residues. The CDR3 region is CASSYPGRQGEYEQYF. CDR3 bases: TGTGCCAGCAGTTACCCAGGGAGACAGGGGGAGTACGAGCAGTACTTC.

Ten or more counts support this clonotype. The chain carries TRBV20-1 and TRBJ1-1, with D possibly TRBD1 on 6 matching bases. The CDR3 spans 14 residues. From germline, CDR1 is DFQATT and CDR2 SNEGSKA (reference sequence). The V gene lost 5 bases and the J gene lost 11 bases, with 24 bases spanning the gap. CDR3 protein: CSAGTRGPPTRAFF. The CDR3 DNA follows: TGCAGTGCTGGTACCCGGGGGCCCCCGACGCGGGCTTTCTTT.

This clonotype was counted ten times or more. This chain connects TRBV2 to TRBJ1-1; D is uncertain. Germline V lookup: CDR1 SNHLY, CDR2 FYNNEI. V was shortened by 2 bases and J by 2 bases, with 9 bases between the two germline ends. The CDR3 consists of 14 residues. The DNA for the CDR3 is TGTGCCAGCAGTGAACTACAGCCTAACACTGAAGCTTTCTTT. Residues: CASSELQPNTEAFF.

V and J are TRBV11-2 and TRBJ2-1, with a weak D call TRBD2 (7 bases). CDR1 and CDR2 (germline): SGHAT, FQNNGV. V shed 1 base and J shed 10 bases, with 14 bases lying between them. The CDR3 is 14 amino acids. CDR3 region: CASSLVGGVGEQFF. The CDR3 coding sequence is TGTGCCAGCAGCTTAGTAGGGGGGGTGGGGGAGCAGTTCTTC.

The chain is built from TRBV6-1 and TRBJ2-7; the match to TRBD2 covers 11 bases. After removal of 10 bases from V and 3 bases from J, the junction contained 11 bases not matched to a gene. CDR1 MNHNS and CDR2 SASEGT come from the germline V gene. The CDR3 sequence is 15 residues long. CDR3 bases: TGTGCCACCCAAGTCGCGGGACTAGCGGTCTACGAGCAGTACTTC. Protein sequence: CATQVAGLAVYEQYF.

About this clonotype: A much larger clone is a single base away; this may be a read error. The V call is TRBV12-5, the J call TRBJ1-2, with D maybe TRBD1 (6 bases). CDR3 length: 13 amino acids. Trimming cost V 6 bases and J 3 bases, with 11 bases left between them. Germline CDR1 reads LGHNT; CDR2 reads FRNRAP. This chain's CDR3 is CASGSDSDYGYTF. As DNA, the CDR3 is TGTGCTAGTGGGTCGGACAGCGACTATGGCTACACCTTC.

This clonotype is medium-sized in the sample. CDR3: CASSQDRRTTEKLFF. The CDR3 DNA is TGCGCCAGCAGCCAAGATCGGCGGACAACTGAAAAACTGTTTTTT. The J gene is TRBJ1-4, the V gene TRBV4-3; perhaps TRBD1 as D (5 bases). Germline CDR1 LGHNA, CDR2 YSLEER. This CDR3 has 15 residues. The germline V and J ends were trimmed by 0 bases and 7 bases, with 12 bases remaining between them.

This clonotype was seen at least ten times. V usage is TRBV1 and J usage is TRBJ2-7; TRBD1, as called in the table, went unchecked against the DNA. TRBV1 constitutes a pseudogene. This CDR3 comprises 15 residues. The CDR3 DNA is TGCACCAGCAGCCACCTCGGGACAGAAGACTACGAGCAGTACTTC. Encoded protein: CTSSHLGTEDYEQYF.

The chain carries TRBV7-2 and TRBJ2-2; D possibly matches TRBD1 or TRBD2 (5 bases each). Deletions cut 0 bases from V and 0 bases from J, with 5 bases between. Germline values: CDR1 SGHTA, CDR2 FQGNSA. The CDR3 contains 15 residues. CDR3 DNA sequence: TGTGCCAGCAGCTTAGCGGGGGCGAACACCGGGGAGCTGTTTTTT. It is translated as CASSLAGANTGELFF.

This clonotype was picked up many times. The chain has TRBV30 and TRBJ1-1; weak D call: TRBD1 (5 bases). CDR1 is GTSNPN, CDR2 SVGIG, per germline (reference sequence). V lost 0 bases and J 9 bases, leaving 17 bases between the germline ends. The CDR3 totals 14 residues. Here the CDR3 DNA reads TGTGCCTGGAGTGTACAGGCAGGGTTACGCCAAGCTTTCTTT. Protein sequence: CAWSVQAGLRQAFF.

This clonotype has at least ten counts. This chain uses TRBV27 with TRBJ2-3; D is ambiguous. From germline, CDR1 is MNHEY and CDR2 SMNVEV (reference sequence). V shed 8 bases and J shed 6 bases, with 6 bases lying between them. The CDR3 totals 10 residues. The DNA of the CDR3 is TGTGCCAGCGACGGCGATACGCAGTATTTT. Translation gives CASDGDTQYF.

This clonotype was detected a few times. The V call is TRBV7-3, the J call TRBJ2-1, with 9 bases fitting TRBD2. The CDR3 contains 18 residues. Losses at the gene ends were 5 bases for V and 9 bases for J; bases not matched to a gene: 20. Germline-derived CDR1 and CDR2 are SGHTA and FQGTGA. The CDR3 loop is CASSRNRRLADEGGEQFF. CDR3 bases: TGTGCCAGCAGCCGAAACCGAAGACTAGCGGATGAAGGGGGTGAGCAGTTCTTC. Drawing the rest from reference TRBV7-3 and TRBJ2-1, the complete variable domain is GAGVSQTPSNKVTEKGKYVELRCDPISGHTALYWYRQSLGQGPEFLIYFQGTGAADDSGLPNDRFFAVRPEGSVSTLKIQRTERGDSAVYLCASSRNRRLADEGGEQFFGPGTRLTVL.

This clonotype was seen repeatedly, ten times or more. The chain couples TRBV29-1 to TRBJ2-1; 13 bases are shared with TRBD2. The germline CDR1 and CDR2 sequences are SQVTM and ANQGSEA. CDR3 length: 12 residues. J was trimmed by 12 bases and V by 5 bases; bases with no gene match: 4. CDR3 sequence (DNA): TGCAGCGTTACGGGACTAGCGGGGATGCAGTTCTTC. Its translation: CSVTGLAGMQFF.

In its sample, this clonotype was seen many times. The chain recombines TRBV7-2 with TRBJ2-1, with 10 bases matching TRBD2. Germline CDR1 is SGHTA and CDR2 is FQGNSA. The ends lost 2 bases at V and 0 bases at J; junction bases unmatched: 1. The CDR3 contains 16 residues. The CDR3 DNA follows: TGTGCCAGCAGCTTAAAGCGGGGGGGCTCCTACAATGAGCAGTTCTTC. Translation: CASSLKRGGSYNEQFF.

The sample holds many counts of this clonotype. J is TRBJ2-7 and V is TRBV6-2 or TRBV6-3; D is unclear. Germline V gene lookup returns CDR1 MNHEY and CDR2 SVGEGT. This CDR3 has 14 residues. V shed 5 bases and J shed 7 bases, with 18 bases lying between them. CDR3 in DNA: TGTGCCAGCAGTCCCAACCCAGGACGGGCGGAGCAGTACTTC. Translation: CASSPNPGRAEQYF.